These 27 T cell receptor beta chains share one sample of origin, sequenced in a study of technical replicates of blood from four donors. Method: immunoSEQ multiplex PCR; TCRdb's copy keeps in-frame clones and lacks some. The sample holds 85,000 to 90,000 clones, roughly 92% seen once. The sequencing input was T cells isolated from PBMCs. Receptor source: a human donor in good health.

The chain joins TRBV9 to TRBJ2-3; 7 bases align to TRBD2. CDR1 SGDLS and CDR2 YYNGEE come from the germline V gene. The V gene end was trimmed by 4 bases and the J gene end by 0 bases; junction bases not matched to a gene: 11. The CDR3 spans 17 residues. The CDR3 reads CASSPSSGTYSTDTQYF. The CDR3 coding sequence is TGTGCCAGCAGCCCGTCTAGCGGTACTTACAGCACAGATACGCAGTATTTT.

For the CDR3, the DNA is TGCGCCAGCAGCATCTCCACCCCGGGACAGGTCTCCTACGAGCAGTACTTC. Amino acid sequence: CASSISTPGQVSYEQYF. The rearrangement uses TRBV5-1 and TRBJ2-7, with 8 bases aligning to TRBD1. This CDR3 region has 17 residues. Germline assignment: CDR1 SGHRS and CDR2 YFSETQ. V lost 4 bases, J lost 0 bases, and 12 bases stayed unmatched.

This clone was seen only once. The V and J genes are TRBV5-1 and TRBJ2-2; D gene ambiguous. The CDR3 has 14 amino acids. Germline V gene data show CDR1 as SGHRS and CDR2 as YFSETQ. V gave up 3 bases and J gave up 3 bases, with 9 bases separating them. CDR3: CASSSPTDTGELFF. The CDR3 DNA sequence: TGCGCCAGCAGCTCGCCTACCGACACCGGGGAGCTGTTTTTT.

The rearrangement joins TRBV19 to TRBJ2-7; 9 bases fit TRBD1. J was trimmed by 4 bases and V by 7 bases; bases with no gene match: 8. This CDR3 is built from 14 residues. The V gene's germline CDR1 is LNHDA and CDR2 SQIVND (reference sequence). DNA of the CDR3: TGTGCCAGTACCATCGGACAGGGGATATACGAGCAGTACTTC. Translating gives CASTIGQGIYEQYF.

The chain has TRBV7-9 and TRBJ2-3; 12 bases match TRBD2. The CDR3 has 17 residues. The germline gives CDR1 SEHNR, CDR2 FQNEAQ (reference sequence). The trim removed 2 bases at V and 3 bases at J, leaving 6 bases unmatched. DNA of the CDR3: TGTGCCAGCAGCTTAACCCGGACTAGCGGGGAGACAGATACGCAGTATTTT. Encoded protein: CASSLTRTSGETDTQYF.

The chain has TRBV2 and TRBJ1-4; possible D gene TRBD1, 6 bases. CDR1 and CDR2 from the germline V gene are SNHLY and FYNNEI. Trimming removed 3 bases from V and 3 bases from J, with 14 bases in between. The CDR3 consists of 16 residues. The CDR3 DNA follows: TGTGCCAGCAGTGACCGATACAGGGTAGCTAATGAAAAACTGTTTTTT. It yields the protein CASSDRYRVANEKLFF.

V is TRBV5-6 and J is TRBJ1-6; D gene uncertain. Trimming removed 0 bases from V and 7 bases from J, with 8 bases in between. Germline loops: CDR1 SGHDT, CDR2 YYEEEE. This CDR3 is built from 14 residues. The CDR3 loop is CASSLALVNSPLHF. DNA of the CDR3: TGTGCCAGCAGCTTGGCACTGGTGAATTCACCCCTCCACTTT.

This chain connects TRBV7-8 to TRBJ1-1; D is perhaps TRBD1 (5 bases). Trimming removed 1 base from V and 4 bases from J, with 13 bases in between. The CDR3 extends over 15 amino acids. The germline V gene has CDR1 SGHVS and CDR2 FQNEAQ. The CDR3 region is CASSLDGRDGTEAFF. In DNA form, the CDR3 reads TGTGCCAGCAGCTTAGATGGCAGGGATGGCACTGAAGCTTTCTTT.

The rearrangement uses TRBV29-1 and TRBJ1-4; TRBD1 might be the D (6 bases). This CDR3 is 12 amino acids long. With 7 bases removed from V and 8 bases from J, the gap between germline ends came to 14 bases. Germline V gives CDR1 SQVTM, CDR2 ANQGSEA. In DNA form, the CDR3 reads TGCAGCGCCAGGGGTCAGGCGGAAAAACTGTTTTTT. Translating it yields CSARGQAEKLFF.

The rearrangement uses TRBV6-5 and TRBJ2-1; D ambiguous. The CDR3 is 12 residues long. CDR1 is MNHEY, CDR2 SVGAGI, per germline. Trimming took 5 bases from V and 9 from J, leaving 11 bases between them. CDR3 loop: CASSPRGGEQFF. In nucleotides, the CDR3 is TGTGCCAGCAGTCCTCGCGGCGGTGAGCAGTTCTTC.

The chain uses TRBV19 and TRBJ2-7, with D possibly TRBD2 on 5 matching bases. CDR1 is LNHDA and CDR2 is SQIVND in the germline V gene (reference sequence). V lost 5 bases, J lost 3 bases, and 11 bases lay in between. The CDR3 sequence is 13 residues long. CDR3 coding DNA: TGTGCCAGTAGTTCGGGGAGAGTCTACGAGCAGTACTTC. This gives the protein CASSSGRVYEQYF. The variable domain in full, with the rest retrieved from reference TRBV19 and TRBJ2-7, is DGGITQSPKYLFRKEGQNVTLSCEQNLNHDAMYWYRQDPGQGLRLIYYSQIVNDFQKGDIAEGYSVSREKKESFPLTVTSAQKNPTAFYLCASSSGRVYEQYFGPGTRLTVT.

The V gene is TRBV4-1, the J gene TRBJ2-1; D is unclear. CDR1 is MGHRA, CDR2 YSYEKL, per germline. Trimming took off 0 bases at V and 8 bases at J, with 17 bases between the two ends. The CDR3 sequence is 16 residues long. CDR3 loop: CASSQDPHPQVDEQFF. The CDR3 nucleotides read TGCGCCAGCAGCCAAGATCCCCATCCCCAGGTCGATGAGCAGTTCTTC.

The rearrangement joins TRBV6-6 to TRBJ2-5; D possibly corresponds to TRBD1 (5 bases). The CDR3 is 15 amino acids. The germline V gene encodes CDR1 MNHNY and CDR2 SVGAGI (reference sequence). Deletions cut 0 bases from V and 6 bases from J, with 14 bases between. The CDR3 is CASSYSGLVSKTQYF. The CDR3 DNA reads as TGTGCCAGCAGTTACTCGGGGCTAGTTTCGAAGACCCAGTACTTC.

The chain couples TRBV9 to TRBJ1-4, with TRBD1 as a possible D gene (6 bases). Deletions cut 4 bases from V and 6 bases from J, with 7 bases between. Germline values: CDR1 SGDLS, CDR2 YYNGEE. The CDR3 runs to 12 residues. CDR3 sequence reads: CASSRTDEKLFF. CDR3 coding DNA: TGTGCCAGCAGCAGGACAGATGAAAAACTGTTTTTT.

The rearrangement uses TRBV5-6 and TRBJ2-1; D is unresolved. The germline CDR1 and CDR2 sequences are SGHDT and YYEEEE. Deletions cut 1 base from V and 9 bases from J, with 8 bases between. This CDR3 region has 12 residues. The CDR3 region is CASSLYESEQFF. The CDR3 DNA follows: TGTGCCAGCAGCTTGTATGAGTCTGAGCAGTTCTTC.

The chain recombines TRBV7-3 with TRBJ2-3; TRBD1 might be the D (6 bases). V lost 0 bases and J 3 bases, leaving 7 bases between the germline ends. This CDR3 comprises 14 residues. Germline values: CDR1 SGHTA, CDR2 FQGTGA. The CDR3 DNA reads TGTGCCAGCAGCTTAACAAGGGGGACAGATACGCAGTATTTT. Amino acids: CASSLTRGTDTQYF.

This chain links TRBV6-1 with TRBJ1-1; D is unclear. The germline V gene encodes CDR1 MNHNS and CDR2 SASEGT. CDR3 length equals 14 residues. The V end was cut by 10 bases, the J end by 1 base, with 16 bases between. In DNA form, the CDR3 reads TGTGCCACCGATCGGACGGCGGGGAACACTGAAGCTTTCTTT. Translated: CATDRTAGNTEAFF.

The CDR3 DNA is TGTGCCAGCAGTGCCGCAATTATACTGGTCTCAGATACGCAGTATTTT. Translated, it gives CASSAAIILVSDTQYF. This chain uses TRBV2 with TRBJ2-3; D not certain. CDR1 SNHLY and CDR2 FYNNEI come from the germline V gene. The CDR3 has 16 residues. Trimming left V 4 bases short and J 4 bases short, with 18 bases between.

The rearrangement links TRBV29-1 to TRBJ2-7, with 10 positions matching TRBD1. There are 12 residues in the CDR3. The ends lost 4 bases at V and 7 bases at J; junction bases unmatched: 4. The germline CDR1 and CDR2 sequences are SQVTM and ANQGSEA. The CDR3 sequence: CSVGGQGWEQYF. CDR3 DNA: TGCAGCGTTGGGGGACAGGGGTGGGAGCAGTACTTC.

The CDR3 protein is CASSGPGSGGTFNNYGYTF. Here the CDR3 DNA reads TGTGCCAGCAGCGGACCTGGGAGTGGAGGGACTTTTAATAACTATGGCTACACCTTC. V and J are TRBV9 and TRBJ1-2; D may be TRBD1 (5 bases). Trimming took off 3 bases at V and 1 base at J, with 25 bases between the two ends. From germline, CDR1 is SGDLS and CDR2 YYNGEE. The CDR3 covers 19 residues.

The chain joins TRBV6-5 to TRBJ1-5; D gene uncertain. Germline loops: CDR1 MNHEY, CDR2 SVGAGI. The V end lost 0 bases, the J end lost 4 bases, and 7 bases lay between the germline ends. The CDR3 consists of 14 residues. CDR3 DNA sequence: TGTGCCAGCAGTTACTCTGGAGGGAATCAGCCCCAGCATTTT. The encoded protein is CASSYSGGNQPQHF.

This CDR3 is CASSATGTSGGNEQFF. DNA for the CDR3: TGTGCCAGCAGCGCCACCGGGACTAGCGGGGGCAATGAGCAGTTCTTC. The rearrangement links TRBV9 to TRBJ2-1, with 14 nucleotides matching TRBD2. Germline CDR1 reads SGDLS; CDR2 reads YYNGEE. CDR3 size: 16 residues. Losses at the gene ends were 3 bases for V and 6 bases for J; bases not matched to a gene: 5.

V usage is TRBV5-1 and J usage is TRBJ1-3; the D gene is possibly TRBD1 (5 bases). The V gene lost 3 bases and the J gene lost 0 bases, with 10 bases spanning the gap. The germline V gene has CDR1 SGHRS and CDR2 YFSETQ. This CDR3 region has 15 residues. The DNA of the CDR3 is TGCGCCAGCAGCTCTACAGGTACCTCTGGAAACACCATATATTTT. Its protein is CASSSTGTSGNTIYF.

The rearrangement joins TRBV13 to TRBJ2-3, with D possibly TRBD1 on 6 matching bases. Germline values: CDR1 PRHDT, CDR2 FYEKMQ (reference sequence). The CDR3 spans 14 residues. V was trimmed by 6 bases and J by 4 bases, leaving 14 bases between them. This chain's CDR3 is CASSFRGGPDTQYF. CDR3 DNA: TGTGCCAGCAGTTTTCGTGGGGGCCCAGATACGCAGTATTTT.

The chain uses TRBV6-1 and TRBJ2-1, with unresolved D. The CDR3 runs 13 residues. V was shortened by 4 bases and J by 3 bases, with 7 bases between the two germline ends. The V gene's germline CDR1 is MNHNS and CDR2 SASEGT. In DNA, the CDR3 is TGTGCCAGCAGTGCGAACAGCTACAATGAGCAGTTCTTC. Translation: CASSANSYNEQFF.

The V gene is TRBV30, the J gene TRBJ2-7; D perhaps matches TRBD1 (7 bases). The CDR3 is made up of 15 amino acids. CDR1 GTSNPN and CDR2 SVGIG come from the germline V gene (reference sequence). The V gene lost 3 bases and the J gene lost 0 bases, with 15 bases spanning the gap. In nucleotides, the CDR3 is TGTGCCTGGAGGTTGAGGGGGCGGGACTCCTACGAGCAGTACTTC. Encoded protein: CAWRLRGRDSYEQYF.

CDR3 nucleotide sequence: TGTGCCAGCAGTGGGTGGACAGGGGGCTCTCAGCCCCAGCATTTT. Its translation is CASSGWTGGSQPQHF. V gene TRBV6-1 combines with J gene TRBJ1-5; 11 positions agree with TRBD1. The CDR3 covers 15 residues. CDR1 MNHNS and CDR2 SASEGT come from the germline V gene. With 4 bases clipped from V and 6 bases from J, the junction kept 5 bases outside the gene matches.